The clone carrying this T cell receptor beta chain was counted only a few times. The record originates from a study of cytomegalovirus exposure and HLA in healthy donors. The data were produced by immunoSEQ multiplex PCR, yet TCRdb's version contains in-frame clones alone and is incomplete. The sample shows about 190,000 clones, 84% of them seen only once. This TCR was recovered from a young man in good health and CMV-seropositive. The source material was PBMCs.

For the CDR3, the DNA is TGTGCCAGCAGTGAAGCGCACAGGTCCTACGAGCAGTACTTC. Translated, it gives CASSEAHRSYEQYF. V is TRBV6-1 and J is TRBJ2-7, with a tentative D call TRBD1 (5 bases). CDR3 length: 14 amino acids. Trimming stripped 0 bases from V and 1 base from J, with 7 bases between. Germline V gene sequence: CDR1 MNHNS, CDR2 SASEGT.